A selection of T cell receptor beta chains follows, all from one sample in a study of blood T cell repertoires in COVID-19. Only in-frame clones appear in the TCRdb table, and some are missing; sequencing was by immunoSEQ multiplex PCR. Of roughly 200,000 clones detected, 84% appear once; the ten largest clones hold about 5.1%. Material: peripheral blood. These receptor sequences come from a woman aged 70-85 years with active or convalescent COVID-19. CDR3s include the opening cysteine and the closing phenylalanine or tryptophan.

cdr3_aa	j_call	v_call
CASSLAGGSYEQYF	TRBJ2-7	TRBV5-1
CASSLMGFLRGLAGGLNTGELFF	TRBJ2-2	TRBV5-1
CASSFSTDGTDTQYF	TRBJ2-3	TRBV28
CSASAGGTTLTGELFF	TRBJ2-2	TRBV20-1
CASSLTGGPPDTQYF	TRBJ2-3	TRBV27
CASSYSRVSSYEQYF	TRBJ2-7	TRBV6-2/TRBV6-3
CASSPQEGRRGLYEQYF	TRBJ2-7	TRBV3-1/TRBV3-2
CSPRDGYNEQFF	TRBJ2-1	TRBV29-1
CATARGFGTDTQYF	TRBJ2-3	TRBV19
CASGPGQGRSYGYTF	TRBJ1-2	TRBV5-1
CASSPREGANEKLFF	TRBJ1-4	TRBV9
CASSEDGGDGDTQYF	TRBJ2-3	TRBV2
CASRPRGFSGRYYGYTF	TRBJ1-2	TRBV5-1
CASSQEGTSGSKRELFF	TRBJ2-2	TRBV4-2
CASSSLTGGESPLHF	TRBJ1-6	TRBV6-5
CASTGLAGTGELFF	TRBJ2-2	TRBV19
CASVRTGPSSGNQPQHF	TRBJ1-5	TRBV21-1
CASSLGRDNAGELFF	TRBJ2-2	TRBV5-1
CASSLVSRLSGGDTQYF	TRBJ2-3	TRBV5-1
CASSLATGGRETQYF	TRBJ2-5	TRBV5-1
CASSPDGQARATF	TRBJ2-6	TRBV6-5
CASSLRDNYEQYF	TRBJ2-7	TRBV4-1
CASSLFNRGTEAFF	TRBJ1-1	TRBV27
CASSTQQGMNTEAFF	TRBJ1-1	TRBV19
CAIGLAGGSGANVLTF	TRBJ2-6	TRBV10-3
CASSLETGRAEQYF	TRBJ2-7	TRBV7-2
CASSSRQSSYNEQFF	TRBJ2-1	TRBV28
CASSPLTSGISYNEQFF	TRBJ2-1	TRBV6-2/TRBV6-3
CASSLSRGTYNEQFF	TRBJ2-1	TRBV7-2
CASSLGREPKNEQFF	TRBJ2-1	TRBV5-6
CASKQGGTDTQYF	TRBJ2-3	TRBV12-3/TRBV12-4
CASSPQREAPVEQYF	TRBJ2-7	TRBV9
CASSQSSGSTDTQYF	TRBJ2-3	TRBV3-1/TRBV3-2
CATREGPQPQHF	TRBJ1-5	TRBV28
CAWIGLSDRGSYEQYF	TRBJ2-7	TRBV30